Each of the 30 T cell receptor beta chains below was sequenced from the same sample in a study of tumor-infiltrating lymphocytes in primary liver carcinoma. With a constant-region primer, TCR beta cDNA was made from around 520 ng of total RNA. Sequencing libraries for TCR beta derived from three nested multiplex PCR rounds that used slightly modified ARM-PCR. The first two PCR rounds, approximately 11 cycles each, used TRBV1-TRBV30 forward primers and a C-beta reverse primer. TCRdb itself ran the multiplex PCR reads through MiXCR, one entry per CDR3 protein. Among 150,000 to 200,000 distinct CDR3 sequences listed, around 81% were seen once. Unsorted bulk tissue, about 19-30 mg of it, served as the source for co-extraction of RNA and DNA. Sequenced: tumor tissue from primary liver carcinoma. These receptors all come from a man aged 35 to 55 with primary liver carcinoma and hepatitis B virus infection.

The V call is TRBV4-1, the J call TRBJ2-7; tentatively, D is TRBD1 or TRBD2 (5 bases each). The CDR3 spans 15 residues. Germline V gene data show CDR1 as MGHRA and CDR2 as YSYEKL. V was shortened by 6 bases and J by 3 bases, with 18 bases between the two germline ends. The CDR3 DNA reads TGCGCCAGCAGTCCAGATAAGGGGAGCGGCTACGAGCAGTACTTC. Its translation is CASSPDKGSGYEQYF.

With respect to this clonotype: The junction departs from germline at one end; a sequencing error may be responsible. The chain combines TRBV5-4 with TRBJ1-6, with unresolved D. Looked up from germline, CDR1 is SGHNT and CDR2 is YYREEE (reference sequence). The CDR3 covers 12 residues. CDR3 loop: CDSSHDNLPLHF. CDR3 nucleotide sequence: TGTGACAGCAGCCACGATAATTTACCCCTCCACTTT.

The chain is built from TRBV29-1 and TRBJ2-7, with 7 bases matching TRBD1. Per germline, CDR1 SQVTM and CDR2 ANQGSEA. There are 15 residues in the CDR3. Trimming removed 0 bases from V and 10 bases from J; junction bases left unmatched: 15. The DNA for the CDR3 is TGCAGCGTTGAAGAGATGACAGGGCCCGATGGACGACAGTACTTC. This gives the protein CSVEEMTGPDGRQYF.

As concerns this clonotype: This likely comes from a read error, as the CDR3 has no conserved phenylalanine or tryptophan at its end. The chain recombines TRBV25-1 with TRBJ2-7, with 16 bases lining up with TRBD2. Germline V CDR1 and CDR2: MGHDK, SYGVNS. This CDR3 has 16 amino acids. CDR3 region: CANSPGTSGREYEQYI. In DNA, the CDR3 is TGTGCCAACAGTCCAGGGACTAGCGGGAGGGAGTACGAGCAGTACATC.

Turning to this clonotype: The junction differs from germline at one of its ends, possibly a read error. The chain employs TRBV5-5 and TRBJ2-5; 9 bases are a match to TRBD2. Germline values: CDR1 SGHKS, CDR2 YYEKEE (reference sequence). The CDR3 is 14 amino acids. CDR3 in amino acids: CASSSKTSGGTQHF. The CDR3 region has the DNA TGTGCCAGCAGCTCGAAGACTAGCGGAGGGACCCAGCACTTC. The full variable domain, completed using reference TRBV5-5 and TRBJ2-5, is DAGVTQSPTHLIKTRGQQVTLRCSPISGHKSVSWYQQVLGQGPQFIFQYYEKEERGRGNFPDRFSARQFPNYSSELNVNALLLGDSALYLCASSSKTSGGTQHFGPGTRLLVL.

To note about this clonotype: Compared with germline, one end of the junction differs, possibly owing to a read error. The chain is built from TRBV30 and TRBJ2-7, with D perhaps matching TRBD1 or TRBD2 (5 bases each). Germline V gene data show CDR1 as GTSNPN and CDR2 as SVGIG (reference sequence). The CDR3 is 14 residues long. CDR3 bases: TGTGCCCGGAGTGGGACCAGCGGATTCTACGAGCAGTACTTC. Translated: CARSGTSGFYEQYF.

As for this clonotype: Sequence at one end of the junction differs from germline and may be a read error. V usage is TRBV6-6 and J usage is TRBJ1-1, with TRBD1 matching 8 bases. This CDR3 has 13 residues. Germline V gene data show CDR1 as MNHNY and CDR2 as SVGAGI (reference sequence). The CDR3 nucleotides are TGTGTCAGCAGCACAGGGGGGGCTACTGAGGCTTTCTTT. Protein sequence: CVSSTGGATEAFF.

Comments on this clonotype: This could be a read error, since a much larger clone is one nucleotide away. The rearrangement joins TRBV5-8 to TRBJ1-3, with D possibly being TRBD1 (5 bases). The CDR3 spans 14 residues. The germline CDR1 and CDR2 sequences are SGHTS and YDEGEE. This CDR3 is CASSLRGIGNIIYF. Here the CDR3 DNA reads TGTGCCAGCAGCTTGAGGGGAATCGGAAACATCATATATTTT.

As to this clonotype: It may be a read error: a sequence one base away is much more abundant. V gene TRBV5-1 combines with J gene TRBJ1-5; unclear D gene. The length of the CDR3 is 14 residues. Germline loops: CDR1 SGHRS, CDR2 YFSETQ. This CDR3 reads CANSLEGGNQPQHF. CDR3 DNA sequence: TGCGCCAACAGCTTGGAAGGCGGCAATCAGCCCCAGCATTTT.

Points on this clonotype: Compared with germline, one end of the junction differs, possibly owing to a read error. V and J are TRBV29-1 and TRBJ2-2; TRBD2 matches at 10 bases. Germline CDR1 reads SQVTM; CDR2 reads ANQGSEA. The CDR3 length is 15 residues. CDR3 nucleotide sequence: TGCGGCATTGGGACTAGCGCGGCGAACACCTGGGAGCTGTTTTTT. Its protein product is CGIGTSAANTWELFF.

As to this clonotype: A much larger clone sits a single nucleotide away, making a read error possible. V is TRBV5-1 and J is TRBJ2-2, with TRBD1 matching 9 bases. The germline V gene has CDR1 SGHRS and CDR2 YFSETQ. V lost 2 bases, J lost 4 bases, and 3 bases stayed unmatched. The CDR3 runs to 15 residues. CDR3 bases: TGCGCCAGCAGCTTTACAGGGGGCATCACCGGGGAGCTGTTTTTT. It is translated as CASSFTGGITGELFF.

Note on this clonotype: The CDR3 end shows no conserved phenylalanine or tryptophan, and so a read error is likely. Because the CDR3's place on the DNA is in doubt, the DNA is left out and the CDR3 is given as listed by TCRdb. V and J are TRBV7-8 and TRBJ2-3. The germline V gene encodes CDR1 SGHVS and CDR2 FQNEAQ. From its first to its last residue, the CDR3 has 14 amino acids. This chain's CDR3 is CVSSISGYTDTQYI.

V is TRBV2 and J is TRBJ2-3; 10 bases agree with TRBD2. V trimming: 1 base; J trimming: 0 bases; junction bases outside the gene matches: 13. Looked up from germline, CDR1 is SNHLY and CDR2 is FYNNEI. The length of the CDR3 is 20 residues. The CDR3 DNA reads as TGTGCCAGCAGTGAAGACAGCGGTACGAGCGGGAGGGAGAGCACAGATACGCAGTATTTT. This translates into CASSEDSGTSGRESTDTQYF.

In its sample, this clonotype ranks as medium-sized (0.01 to 0.1%). This rearrangement joins TRBV4-2 to TRBJ2-7; TRBD2 is a possible D gene (5 bases). Germline V gene data show CDR1 as LGHNA and CDR2 as YNFKEQ. V lost 1 base and J 3 bases, leaving 16 bases between the germline ends. The CDR3 sequence is 16 residues long. The DNA for the CDR3 is TGTGCCAGCAGCCAAGGAACGGACTCAAAAGGCTACGAGCAGTACTTC. Translated, it gives CASSQGTDSKGYEQYF.

The chain is built from TRBV7-8 and TRBJ2-7; D is perhaps TRBD2 (6 bases). This CDR3 comprises 13 residues. CDR1 is SGHVS, CDR2 FQNEAQ, per germline. Trimming left V 5 bases short and J 10 bases short, with 18 bases between. CDR3 sequence: CASSPSGEYNQYF. The CDR3 region has the DNA TGTGCCAGCAGCCCTTCGGGGGAATACAACCAGTACTTC.

A word on this clonotype: Mismatch with germline at one junction end may stem from a read error. The CDR3 region has the DNA TGTTCCAGCAGCTTAGTTCTTCAGGATTGGACCGGGGAGCTGTTCTTT. Amino acid sequence: CSSSLVLQDWTGELFF. The chain has TRBV7-9 and TRBJ2-2; possibly TRBD2 for D (5 bases). Germline values: CDR1 SEHNR, CDR2 FQNEAQ (reference sequence). The CDR3 is 16 residues long.

This clonotype has only one observation. A much larger clone lies a single base off, so this may be a read error. This sequence joins TRBV7-9 and TRBJ1-1; D remains unclear. Trimming left V 5 bases short and J 3 bases short, with 16 bases between. Germline assignment: CDR1 SEHNR and CDR2 FQNEAQ (reference sequence). The CDR3 is 15 amino acids. DNA for the CDR3: TGTGCCAGCAGCCCCCTCTCCGCATTGTACACTGAAGCTTTCTTT. It translates to CASSPLSALYTEAFF. Full variable domain (remainder filled in from reference TRBV7-9 and TRBJ1-1): DTGVSQNPRHKITKRGQNVTFRCDPISEHNRLYWYRQTLGQGPEFLTYFQNEAQLEKSRLLSDRFSAERPKGSFSTLEIQRTEQGDSAMYLCASSPLSALYTEAFFGQGTRLTVV.

Turning to this clonotype: One end of the junction varies from germline; a read error may be responsible. CDR3 nucleotide sequence: TGCGCTTCCCGCGGGAGCACTTACAATGAGCAATTCTTC. Protein sequence: CASRGSTYNEQFF. V and J are TRBV12-3 or TRBV12-4 and TRBJ2-1, with 7 bases that match TRBD2. The CDR3 consists of 13 residues.

Note on this clonotype: Without the conserved terminal phenylalanine or tryptophan, this CDR3 likely stems from a read error. The limits of the CDR3 on the DNA are not certain, so only TCRdb's listed CDR3 is given. This rearrangement joins TRBV29-1 to TRBJ2-1. Germline V gene lookup returns CDR1 SQVTM and CDR2 ANQGSEA. The CDR3 length equals 12 residues, ends included. CDR3 in amino acids: CSVTLTYKEHFI.

Only a few counts were recorded for this clonotype. One end of the junction fails to match germline, which may point to a read error. The chain has TRBV5-4 and TRBJ2-2, with D perhaps TRBD2 (5 bases). Germline values: CDR1 SGHNT, CDR2 YYREEE (reference sequence). This CDR3 is 15 amino acids long. CDR3 nucleotides: TGTGCCAGTAGCTTGTCGAGAGGGCCCACCGGGGAGCTGTTTTTT. Its translation: CASSLSRGPTGELFF.

This chain joins TRBV7-9 and TRBJ1-2; no clear D. The V gene's germline CDR1 is SEHNR and CDR2 FQNEAQ (reference sequence). Trimming cost V 6 bases and J 3 bases, with 14 bases left between them. The CDR3 spans 14 residues. DNA for the CDR3: TGTGCCAGCAGTGCGCAAGGAACTTACTATGGCTACACCTTC. It translates to CASSAQGTYYGYTF.

A word on this clonotype: The junction departs from the called germline gene at one end, perhaps through a read error. The gene calls are TRBV14 and TRBJ2-1; 8 bases agree with TRBD2. Germline V CDR1 and CDR2: SGHDN, FVKESK. The length of the CDR3 is 16 residues. The CDR3 is CASSAVAGWVNNEQSF. CDR3 nucleotide sequence: TGTGCAAGCAGTGCCGTAGCGGGATGGGTGAACAATGAGCAGTCCTTC.

For this clonotype: One end of the junction fails to match germline, which may point to a read error. This rearrangement joins TRBV7-9 to TRBJ2-2, with TRBD2 identical over 7 bases. The germline CDR1 and CDR2 sequences are SEHNR and FQNEAQ (reference sequence). The CDR3 has 15 amino acids. CDR3 region: CASSLGLAGTGELYF. For the CDR3, the DNA is TGTGCCAGCAGCTTAGGACTAGCTGGCACCGGGGAGCTGTATTTT.

In the case of this clonotype: Mismatch with germline at one junction end may stem from a read error. J is TRBJ2-5 and V is TRBV11-2, with TRBD2 matching over 7 bases. Germline CDR1 SGHAT, CDR2 FQNNGV. The CDR3 loop spans 15 amino acids. CDR3 DNA sequence: TGTGCCAGCACCTTAGGGGCTAGCGGACAAGAGAACCGGTACTTC. Translating it yields CASTLGASGQENRYF.

To note about this clonotype: A read error may produce the germline difference seen at one junction end. The chain combines TRBV11-2 with TRBJ2-3; 8 bases are shared with TRBD2. Germline CDR1 SGHAT, CDR2 FQNNGV. CDR3 size: 17 residues. CDR3 sequence reads: CANSFDPGGTSTDTQYF. CDR3 bases: TGTGCCAACAGCTTCGATCCGGGGGGGACTAGCACAGATACGCAGTATTTT. Complete variable domain (other parts from reference TRBV11-2 and TRBJ2-3): EAGVAQSPRYKIIEKRQSVAFWCNPISGHATLYWYQQILGQGPKLLIQFQNNGVVDDSQLPKDRFSAERLKGVDSTLKIQPAKLEDSAVYLCANSFDPGGTSTDTQYFGPGTRLTVL.

Details on this clonotype: This CDR3 is missing its conserved last phenylalanine or tryptophan, likely due to a read error. The chain joins TRBV7-8 to TRBJ2-5; 12 bases agree with TRBD2. Germline CDR1 is SGHVS and CDR2 is FQNEAQ. The CDR3 runs 17 residues. The CDR3, as DNA: TGTGCCAGCAACTTAGTCAGCCTAGCGGGAGGGAGAGAGACCCAGTACCTC. It translates to CASNLVSLAGGRETQYL.

This clonotype was found a few times. The chain couples TRBV20-1 to TRBJ2-7, with TRBD1 identical over 8 bases. The CDR3 has 14 amino acids. Losses at the gene ends were 7 bases for V and 0 bases for J; bases not matched to a gene: 8. Per germline, CDR1 DFQATT and CDR2 SNEGSKA (reference sequence). CDR3 amino acids: CSVSTGTGSYEQYF. DNA of the CDR3: TGCAGTGTCTCCACCGGGACAGGCTCCTACGAGCAGTACTTC.

As to this clonotype: A junction end diverges from the germline sequence, so it may reflect a read error. This chain uses TRBV6-2 or TRBV6-3 with TRBJ2-7; D is undetermined. This CDR3 spans 15 amino acids. Per the germline V gene, CDR1 is MNHEY and CDR2 is SVGEGT. DNA of the CDR3: TGTGCCAGCAGTAACTCGAGGCTAGAGAACTACGAGCAGCACTTC. Protein: CASSNSRLENYEQHF.

Concerning this clonotype: An end of the junction differs from the germline gene, which may be a read error. The gene calls are TRBV6-6 and TRBJ2-5; D may match TRBD1 or TRBD2 (5 bases each). This CDR3 region has 14 residues. Germline V gives CDR1 MNHNY, CDR2 SVGAGI (reference sequence). The CDR3 region has the DNA TGTGCCAACAGTTACCCAGGGACGCAGGAGACCCAGTACTTC. It codes for CANSYPGTQETQYF.

V and J are TRBV6-5 and TRBJ2-3, with TRBD2 matching 7 bases. The V gene's germline CDR1 is MNHEY and CDR2 SVGAGI. V shed 9 bases, J shed 10 bases, and the junction held 10 bases outside the gene matches. This CDR3 spans 12 amino acids. The CDR3 sequence: CASSRGAGAQYF. The DNA of the CDR3 is TGTGCCAGTAGTAGGGGTGCGGGGGCGCAGTATTTT.